A single T cell receptor (beta chain) is shown here with its context. The sample comes from a study of blood T cell repertoires in COVID-19. Study-level background: Samples taken during acute and convalescent COVID-19 were collected in the United States, Italy and Spain. The cDNA or gDNA used as material had been derived from T cells, B-cell-depleted T cells, or PBMCs.

V trimming: 0 bases; J trimming: 7 bases; junction bases outside the gene matches: 7. In germline, CDR1 is GTSNPN, CDR2 SVGIG (reference sequence). This CDR3 region has 14 residues. The authors' processing: Amplification of reference gene primers provided the estimated nucleated cell counts. Method: immunoSEQ multiplex PCR; TCRdb's copy keeps in-frame clones and lacks some. V, J and clone size are those of that table, while D and trimming were read from the DNA. Here the sample spans around 300,000 clones, 70% to 90% being singletons. The sequence was collected from a woman aged 70-85 years with acute or convalescent COVID-19. Source material: peripheral blood. This chain links TRBV30 with TRBJ2-3, with TRBD2 matching 7 bases. The CDR3 sequence is CAWSVRGVIYTQYF. The CDR3 bases are TGTGCCTGGAGTGTACGGGGGGTGATATATACGCAGTATTTT.